This record concerns one T cell receptor (beta chain) sequence. This specimen comes from a study of blood T cell repertoires in COVID-19. The wider study: Some COVID-19 samples were acute and others convalescent; all came from the United States, Italy and Spain. PBMCs, B-cell-depleted T cells, or T cells provided the cDNA or gDNA that made up the material.

Study processing details: Estimation of nucleated cell counts relied on the amplification of reference gene primers. Libraries were prepared by immunoSEQ multiplex PCR; TCRdb keeps only in-frame clonotypes and omits some of them. From that table come the V and J calls and clone size; the DNA was used to work out D and trimming. Among roughly 140,000 clones listed, around 87% were seen once. Trimming took off 6 bases at V and 2 bases at J, with 13 bases between the two ends. Germline CDR1 reads LGHDT; CDR2 reads YNNKEL (reference sequence). This CDR3 region has 14 residues. The specimen sequenced was peripheral blood. The receptor's source is a human donor in a cohort sampled during active COVID-19. The rearrangement uses TRBV3-1 (or the pseudogene TRBV3-2) and TRBJ1-1; D call uncertain. The CDR3 DNA sequence: TGTGCCAGCAGACAACGCGGGTCCAACACTGAAGCTTTCTTT. Its translation: CASRQRGSNTEAFF.